Listed below are T cell receptor beta chains from one sample, sequenced in a study of cytomegalovirus exposure and HLA in healthy donors. Here immunoSEQ multiplex PCR was the method, and the copy in TCRdb shows in-frame clones only, minus some. This table has roughly 200,000 clones, around three quarters appearing once. Sequencing used PBMCs. These receptors all stem from a man aged 25 to 40 in good health and CMV-seronegative. The CDR3 runs from the conserved cysteine through the conserved F or W. D genes are given only for firm matches. Clone size is stated in some rows and not others, as once, few, many or a class when expanded.

TRBV4-1	NA	TRBJ2-7	TRBD1	CASRPKPGQGNYEQYF	TGCGCCAGCAGGCCGAAACCGGGACAGGGTAATTACGAGCAGTACTTC
TRBV28	NA	TRBJ1-4	NA	CASTQDSRNEKLFF	TGTGCCAGCACCCAGGACAGCCGTAATGAAAAACTGTTTTTT
TRBV5-1	NA	TRBJ2-1	TRBD2	CASSWTGGSLNEQFF	TGCGCCAGCAGCTGGACTGGCGGGAGCCTCAATGAGCAGTTCTTC
TRBV9	NA	TRBJ1-2	NA	CASTAHFSLGGGGYGYTF	TGTGCCAGCACCGCACATTTTTCCCTAGGAGGGGGGGGCTATGGCTACACCTTC
TRBV27	NA	TRBJ1-2	TRBD1	CASSLDRGAGYTF	TGTGCCAGCAGCCTAGACAGGGGGGCTGGCTACACCTTC
TRBV10-2	NA	TRBJ2-7	TRBD2	CASNQAGEYEQYF	TGCGCCAGCAATCAAGCGGGAGAATACGAGCAGTACTTC
TRBV7-2	NA	TRBJ2-1	NA	CASSQNRDNEQFF	TGTGCCAGCAGCCAAAACAGGGACAATGAGCAGTTCTTC
TRBV7-3	NA	TRBJ2-2	TRBD2	CASSLRSGLEGGELFF	TGTGCCAGCAGCTTAAGATCGGGACTAGAGGGCGGGGAGCTGTTTTTT
TRBV11-2	NA	TRBJ1-1	NA	CASSRTGTYTVMNTEAFF	TGTGCCAGCAGCCGGACCGGGACATATACGGTGATGAACACTGAAGCTTTCTTT
TRBV27	NA	TRBJ2-7	NA	CASSTTSPRIAENYEQYF	TGTGCCAGCAGCACGACCTCTCCACGGATAGCGGAAAATTACGAGCAGTACTTC
TRBV7-9	NA	TRBJ1-1	NA	CSSSLVLTEAFF	TGTTCCAGCAGCTTAGTCTTGACTGAAGCTTTCTTT
TRBV10-1	NA	TRBJ1-1	NA	CASSDPLRGTEAFF	TGCGCCAGCAGTGACCCCCTACGGGGAACTGAAGCTTTCTTT
TRBV5-1	NA	TRBJ1-1	NA	CASSRAEAGVYTEAFF	TGCGCCAGCAGCCGGGCGGAAGCGGGCGTGTACACTGAAGCTTTCTTT
TRBV15	NA	TRBJ1-2	NA	CATSASRGNYGYTF	TGTGCCACCAGCGCAAGTAGGGGGAACTATGGCTACACCTTC
TRBV5-1	few	TRBJ1-6	TRBD1	CASSRTGFVGSYNSPLHF	TGCGCCAGCAGCAGGACAGGTTTCGTAGGCTCCTATAATTCACCCCTCCACTTT
TRBV7-9	NA	TRBJ2-6	NA	CASRESGANVLTF	TGTGCCAGTCGAGAATCTGGGGCCAACGTCCTGACTTTC
TRBV29-1	NA	TRBJ2-2	NA	CSVYGVVGELFF	TGCAGCGTTTACGGGGTGGTCGGGGAGCTGTTTTTT
TRBV6-5	NA	TRBJ2-1	NA	CASRANSVEQFF	TGTGCCAGCAGGGCAAATAGCGTTGAGCAGTTCTTC
TRBV6-4	NA	TRBJ1-5	TRBD1	CASSDAGQGDNQPQHF	TGTGCCAGCAGTGACGCGGGACAGGGGGACAATCAGCCCCAGCATTTT
TRBV30	NA	TRBJ1-1	NA	CAWTDRSEAFF	TGTGCCTGGACCGACAGGTCTGAAGCTTTCTTT
TRBV28	NA	TRBJ2-7	TRBD1	CASSLPGQGFHEQYF	TGTGCCAGCAGTTTACCGGGACAGGGTTTCCACGAGCAGTACTTC
TRBV25-1	NA	TRBJ2-7	NA	CASSLGQGYEQYF	TGTGCCAGCAGTCTAGGTCAGGGATACGAGCAGTACTTC
TRBV28	NA	TRBJ1-2	TRBD1	CASSLGGQEDNYGYTF	TGTGCCAGCAGTTTAGGTGGACAGGAGGACAACTATGGCTACACCTTC
TRBV6-5	NA	TRBJ1-1	TRBD1	CASRGLDRESTEAFF	TGTGCCAGCCGAGGCCTGGACAGGGAGAGCACTGAAGCTTTCTTT
TRBV11-2	NA	TRBJ2-1	TRBD2	CASSSPSYGTSYEQFF	TGTGCCAGCAGCTCGCCGTCATACGGGACTAGTTATGAGCAGTTCTTC
TRBV5-5	NA	TRBJ1-4	NA	CASSSGETNEKLFF	TGTGCCAGCAGCTCAGGGGAAACTAATGAAAAACTGTTTTTT
TRBV11-2	few	TRBJ2-7	TRBD2	CASSSLEGLAGGRYEQYF	TGTGCCAGCAGCTCCTTGGAGGGACTAGCGGGAGGGCGGTACGAGCAGTACTTC
TRBV5-4	NA	TRBJ1-2	TRBD1	CASSSIQGSGYTF	TGTGCCAGCAGCTCGATACAGGGGTCGGGCTACACCTTC
TRBV6-1	few	TRBJ1-5	NA	CASTPGQNNQPQHF	TGTGCCAGCACTCCTGGACAGAACAATCAGCCCCAGCATTTT
TRBV10-3	NA	TRBJ1-4	NA	CAIRGGLGEKLFF	TGTGCCATCAGGGGAGGGTTGGGTGAAAAACTGTTTTTT
TRBV5-4	NA	TRBJ2-3	TRBD2	CASSLRRAGGGTDTQYF	TGTGCCAGCAGCTTGAGAAGGGCGGGAGGAGGCACAGATACGCAGTATTTT
TRBV4-2	NA	TRBJ2-7	TRBD1	CASSQGQGTYEQYF	TGTGCCAGCAGCCAAGGACAGGGGACCTACGAGCAGTACTTC
TRBV4-1	NA	TRBJ2-1	TRBD2	CASSQDGEGRTGTSYNEQFF	TGCGCCAGCAGCCAAGATGGCGAGGGTCGTACCGGGACTAGCTACAATGAGCAGTTCTTC
TRBV4-1	NA	TRBJ1-1	TRBD1	CASSPGDRGNTEAFF	TGCGCCAGCAGCCCCGGGGACAGGGGGAACACTGAAGCTTTCTTT
TRBV11-3	few	TRBJ1-1	NA	CASAHRGGAQNTEAFF	TGTGCCAGCGCCCACCGCGGGGGCGCCCAGAACACTGAAGCTTTCTTT
TRBV25-1	NA	TRBJ2-1	TRBD1	CASSLAGTGERNEQFF	TGTGCCAGCAGTTTGGCCGGGACAGGGGAAAGGAATGAGCAGTTCTTC
TRBV6-5	NA	TRBJ1-2	TRBD1	CASSLGQSYTF	TGTGCCAGCAGTCTGGGACAGTCCTACACCTTC
TRBV28	NA	TRBJ1-2	NA	CASSLRDSYGYTF	TGTGCCAGCAGTTTACGCGACAGCTATGGCTACACCTTC
TRBV10-3	few	TRBJ2-1	NA	CAISEFPETGSEQFF	TGTGCCATCAGTGAGTTTCCTGAAACAGGGAGTGAGCAGTTCTTC
TRBV23-1	NA	TRBJ1-5	NA	CASSHQQFSNQPQHF	TGCGCCAGCAGTCATCAACAGTTTAGCAATCAGCCCCAGCATTTT
TRBV2	NA	TRBJ1-5	NA	CASSGGVGVGQPQHF	TGTGCCAGCAGTGGGGGAGTGGGTGTGGGTCAGCCCCAGCATTTT
TRBV14	NA	TRBJ2-7	NA	CASSQDSVYEQYF	TGTGCCAGCAGCCAAGATTCGGTTTACGAGCAGTACTTC
TRBV7-3	NA	TRBJ2-1	TRBD2	CASSLTGLAGGYNEQFF	TGTGCCAGCAGCTTAACTGGGCTAGCGGGAGGTTACAATGAGCAGTTCTTC
TRBV5-1	NA	TRBJ1-3	NA	CASSLERGTGNTIYF	TGCGCCAGCAGCTTGGAACGGGGAACAGGAAACACCATATATTTT
TRBV13	NA	TRBJ2-7	TRBD2	CASSIIGTSGSYEQYF	TGTGCCAGCAGTATCATCGGGACTAGCGGGAGCTACGAGCAGTACTTC